This T cell receptor beta chain was retrieved from a study of T cells in Graves' hyperthyroidism and ophthalmopathy. CDR1 is SGHRS, CDR2 YFSETQ, per germline. V lost 6 bases and J 3 bases, leaving 16 bases between the germline ends. The CDR3 contains 14 residues. Using RNA transcripts as the source, TCR beta CDR3 regions were amplified. An initial round of RT-PCR targeting the TCR CDR3 relied on the HTBI primer set. Using its own MiXCR run on the multiplex PCR reads, TCRdb lists one record per CDR3 protein. The sample yields about 840,000 distinct CDR3 sequences, 38% seen once. Patients counted as stable if ophthalmopathy did not develop within 18 months. Every diagnosis used clinical symptoms, serum thyroxine and TRAb, thyroid ultrasound and orbital computed tomography.

The origin of this receptor is a man aged 18 to 29 with Graves' hyperthyroidism. Source material: blood. V gene TRBV5-1 combines with J gene TRBJ2-7; D gene unclear. This CDR3 is CASTRSTSDYEQYF. DNA of the CDR3: TGCGCCAGCACACGTTCCACCAGTGACTACGAGCAGTACTTC.